Shown below are 14 T cell receptor beta chains from a single sample sequenced in a study of T cell responses to AZD1222 COVID-19 vaccine. Repertoires were generated with immunoSEQ multiplex PCR, while TCRdb's copy carries only in-frame clones and drops some. Of about 140,000 clones detected, approximately 95% appear once; the ten largest clones hold over 0.85%. This specimen consisted of peripheral blood, obtained on day 0 of MenACWY control vaccination. These receptors all come from an adult in good health.

The chain has TRBV2 and TRBJ1-4; 9 bases fit TRBD1. The germline V gene encodes CDR1 SNHLY and CDR2 FYNNEI. The trim removed 6 bases at V and 7 bases at J, leaving 6 bases unmatched. The CDR3 is 14 amino acids. The CDR3 nucleotides read TGTGCCAGCAGGACCGGGACAGGGATTGAAAAACTGTTTTTT. Amino acids: CASRTGTGIEKLFF.

CDR3 sequence reads: CATKGVVDEKLFF. Written as DNA, the CDR3 is TGTGCCACCAAGGGGGTGGTAGATGAAAAACTGTTTTTT. The J gene is TRBJ1-4, the V gene TRBV10-3; possibly TRBD1 for D (6 bases). Between the trimmed V and J ends, which lost 10 bases and 6 bases, there was a span of 15 bases. The CDR3 has 13 amino acids. Germline CDR1 reads ENHRY; CDR2 reads SYGVKD.

This chain uses TRBV29-1 with TRBJ2-3, with D unresolved. Per germline, CDR1 SQVTM and CDR2 ANQGSEA. The CDR3 covers 13 residues. The V gene lost 0 bases and the J gene lost 4 bases, with 8 bases spanning the gap. In DNA form, the CDR3 reads TGCAGCGTTGAAGAGGGAAGTGCAGATACGCAGTATTTT. Translating gives CSVEEGSADTQYF.

The sample holds one count of this clone. The J gene is TRBJ2-7, the V gene TRBV7-3; D is tentatively TRBD1 or TRBD2 (6 bases each). This CDR3 spans 16 amino acids. V lost 2 bases and J 6 bases, leaving 20 bases between the germline ends. The V gene's germline CDR1 is SGHTA and CDR2 FQGTGA. The CDR3: CASSLYPGAQEGEQYF. CDR3 sequence (DNA): TGTGCCAGCAGCTTATATCCGGGGGCACAGGAGGGCGAGCAGTACTTC.

The genes are TRBV7-9 and TRBJ1-4; D not certain. The CDR3 length is 15 residues. The V and J ends lost 0 bases and 4 bases respectively, with 9 bases between them. Germline V gene lookup returns CDR1 SEHNR and CDR2 FQNEAQ (reference sequence). CDR3: CASSLATQINEKLFF. CDR3 in DNA: TGTGCCAGCAGCTTAGCTACTCAGATTAATGAAAAACTGTTTTTT.

The chain combines TRBV10-2 with TRBJ2-3, with D perhaps given as TRBD1 or TRBD2 (5 bases each). The CDR3 runs to 13 residues. The V gene's germline CDR1 is WSHSY and CDR2 SAAADI. V lost 5 bases to trimming and J lost 6 bases, with 12 bases between them. CDR3 sequence reads: CASSSGTPDTQYF. CDR3 in DNA: TGCGCCAGCAGTTCAGGGACCCCGGATACGCAGTATTTT.

The chain combines TRBV21-1 with TRBJ2-7. TRBV21-1 is a documented pseudogene. This CDR3 comprises 16 residues. The CDR3 bases are TGTGCCAGCAGCAGGGTCCCTCTCGGGTGGGCTACGGGGCAGTACTTC. Its protein is CASSRVPLGWATGQYF.

V is TRBV7-2 and J is TRBJ1-2; 11 nucleotides agree with TRBD1. The trim removed 5 bases at V and 6 bases at J, leaving 5 bases unmatched. CDR1 and CDR2 from the germline V gene are SGHTA and FQGNSA. This CDR3 contains 14 residues. This CDR3 is CASSPRTGGDGYTF. The DNA for the CDR3 is TGTGCCAGCAGCCCTAGGACAGGGGGCGATGGCTACACCTTC.

The rearrangement uses TRBV4-1 and TRBJ2-3, with 8 bases lining up with TRBD2. The CDR3 runs 16 residues. The junction had 7 bases not matched to a gene; V was cut back by 4 bases and J by 1 base. Germline-derived CDR1 and CDR2 are MGHRA and YSYEKL. CDR3 residues: CASSPIGRGGTDTQYF. CDR3 coding DNA: TGCGCCAGCAGCCCGATCGGGCGGGGGGGCACAGATACGCAGTATTTT.

The V call is TRBV5-1, the J call TRBJ2-3, with a possible D match to TRBD2 (5 bases). Germline CDR1 SGHRS, CDR2 YFSETQ. The ends were cut back, 5 bases at V and 5 bases at J, with 18 bases in the middle. The CDR3 totals 15 residues. This CDR3 reads CASRAWAVAGDTQYF. The CDR3 DNA is TGCGCCAGCAGGGCGTGGGCCGTGGCGGGAGATACGCAGTATTTT.

The rearrangement links TRBV9 to TRBJ1-2; no reliable D call. Trimming stripped 1 base from V and 7 bases from J, with 11 bases between. The germline gives CDR1 SGDLS, CDR2 YYNGEE. The CDR3 contains 13 residues. In DNA, the CDR3 is TGTGCCAGCAGCGTATCCGCGGTCGGTGGCTACACCTTC. Its translation: CASSVSAVGGYTF.

This chain links TRBV6-5 with TRBJ1-1, with TRBD1 matching over 9 bases. J lost 7 bases, V lost 8 bases, and 11 bases had no gene match. CDR3 size: 14 residues. CDR1 and CDR2 (germline): MNHEY, SVGAGI. The CDR3 DNA is TGTGCCAGCCAAACAGGGGGCGAGTCCCTTGAAGCTTTCTTT. Residues: CASQTGGESLEAFF.

A single count supports this clone. V and J are TRBV5-4 and TRBJ2-3; D is unclear. Germline CDR1 is SGHNT and CDR2 is YYREEE (reference sequence). The V gene lost 0 bases and the J gene lost 1 base, with 12 bases spanning the gap. This CDR3 comprises 16 residues. In DNA, the CDR3 is TGTGCCAGCAGCTTGGCCCTAGAACAAGGCACAGATACGCAGTATTTT. This encodes CASSLALEQGTDTQYF.

This rearrangement joins TRBV4-3 to TRBJ2-2, with 7 positions matching TRBD1. The CDR3 has 16 residues. Germline CDR1 is LGHNA and CDR2 is YSLEER. The V and J ends lost 0 bases and 2 bases, in that order; junction bases with no gene match: 3. CDR3 protein: CASSQETGSNTGELFF. The CDR3 region has the DNA TGCGCCAGCAGCCAAGAGACAGGGTCTAACACCGGGGAGCTGTTTTTT.